This T cell receptor beta chain was found in a study of Graves' ophthalmopathy and Graves' hyperthyroidism. Unmatched junction bases numbered 30, after V lost 4 bases and J lost 10 bases. Germline V CDR1 and CDR2: SGHVS, FQNEAQ. This CDR3 contains 20 residues. RNA served as the template for amplifying TCR beta CDR3 regions. First-round RT-PCR employed HTBI primers, with a second-round multiplex PCR after it. TCRdb itself ran the multiplex PCR reads through MiXCR, one entry per CDR3 protein. The sample lists more than 1,000,000 distinct CDR3 sequences, less than 45% occurring once. What was sequenced was peripheral blood or thyroid tissue (not recorded which). The V call is TRBV7-8, the J call TRBJ2-5; TRBD2 matches at 7 bases. The clonotype originates from an adult man with Graves' hyperthyroidism. This CDR3 reads CASSSDGPSPQPLGGGGQYF. The CDR3, as DNA: TGTGCCAGCAGCTCGGACGGCCCAAGCCCGCAGCCCCTGGGCGGGGGAGGCCAGTACTTC.